These T cell receptor beta chains were read from a single sample in a study of T cell repertoires in cytomegalovirus infection. Their cognate antigens are unknown. MiXCR, applied by TCRdb to the reads, yields one record per CDR3 protein. The top ten clones hold 12% of a sample with 650,000 to 900,000 distinct CDR3 sequences, roughly 33% of them seen once. This material consisted of cultured CD8+ T cells from PBMCs, taken from culture after CMV antigen stimulation. Receptor source: a human donor in good health (CMV status not recorded). Some clones in this sample may be carry-over from other donors' samples. CDR3s include the opening cysteine and the closing phenylalanine or tryptophan. D genes are given only for firm matches. Clone sizes are given selectively: once, few, many, or a class where the clone is expanded.

d_call,j_call,v_call,clone_size,cdr3_aa,cdr3_nt
.,TRBJ2-5,TRBV7-9,.,CASSLAIDQETQYF,TGTGCCAGCAGCTTAGCGATAGATCAAGAGACCCAGTACTTC
TRBD2,TRBJ2-7,TRBV4-2,.,CASSQARGGRYEQYF,TGTGCCAGCAGCCAAGCGCGGGGGGGCCGGTACGAGCAGTACTTC
.,TRBJ1-6,TRBV6-1,.,CASSPGEPLYNSPLHF,TGTGCCAGCAGCCCCGGGGAGCCACTGTATAATTCACCCCTCCACTTT
.,TRBJ2-3,TRBV4-1,few,CASSQSDRLTDTQYF,TGCGCCAGCAGCCAATCTGACCGGCTGACAGATACGCAGTATTTT
TRBD1,TRBJ1-2,TRBV10-3,.,CAISEGDRETHNYGYTF,TGTGCCATCAGTGAGGGGGACAGAGAGACCCACAACTATGGCTACACCTTC
.,TRBJ1-1,TRBV7-9,many,CASIPWGGNTEAFF,TGTGCCAGCATTCCCTGGGGGGGGAACACTGAAGCTTTCTTT
TRBD1,TRBJ2-7,TRBV7-2,many,CASSLRTGSYEQYF,TGTGCCAGCAGCTTGAGGACAGGCTCCTACGAGCAGTACTTC
TRBD2,TRBJ2-1,TRBV24-1,.,CATSDTSAGYNEQFF,TGTGCCACCAGTGATACTAGCGCAGGCTACAATGAGCAGTTCTTC
.,TRBJ1-5,TRBV2,.,CASSEEGGASNQPQHF,TGTGCCAGCAGTGAAGAAGGAGGGGCTAGCAATCAGCCCCAGCATTTT
.,TRBJ2-3,TRBV7-8,medium-sized,CASSLAWRADTQYF,TGTGCCAGCAGCTTAGCGTGGAGGGCAGATACGCAGTATTTT
.,TRBJ2-1,TRBV7-8,many,CASSAGAPQFF,TGTGCCAGTAGCGCAGGGGCCCCACAGTTCTTC
TRBD1,TRBJ1-6,TRBV19,.,CASRTGGYNSPLHF,TGTGCCTCTAGGACAGGGGGCTATAATTCACCCCTCCACTTT
TRBD1,TRBJ1-5,TRBV7-9,many,CASSLAGTDQPQHF,TGTGCCAGCAGCTTAGCCGGGACAGATCAGCCCCAGCATTTT
TRBD2,TRBJ2-1,TRBV4-2,few,CASSQSLTSGGALNEQFF,TGTGCCAGCAGCCAATCTTTGACTAGCGGGGGGGCATTGAATGAGCAGTTCTTC
TRBD1,TRBJ2-2,TRBV7-7,few,CASSLALDRGNTGELFF,TGTGCTAGCAGCTTAGCCCTGGACAGGGGGAACACCGGGGAGCTGTTTTTT
TRBD1,TRBJ1-1,TRBV6-6,once,CASRLGQGSEAFF,TGTGCCAGCAGACTCGGACAGGGTAGCGAAGCTTTCTTT
.,TRBJ2-2,TRBV6-1,.,CASSESNRANTGELFF,TGTGCCAGCAGTGAATCGAACAGGGCAAATACCGGGGAGCTGTTTTTT
.,TRBJ2-5,TRBV3-1,.,CASSQVGGGETQYF,TGTGCCAGCAGCCAAGTCGGGGGAGGTGAGACCCAGTACTTC
.,TRBJ2-7,TRBV10-2,many,CARTLNSRYEQYF,TGCGCCAGGACCTTGAATTCTCGTTACGAGCAGTACTTC
.,TRBJ1-1,TRBV19,.,CASSIRQGPERNTEAFF,TGTGCCAGTAGTATACGGCAGGGGCCCGAGAGGAACACTGAAGCTTTCTTT
TRBD1,TRBJ2-7,TRBV5-3,few,CARSLDRDRGLLYEQYF,TGTGCCAGAAGCTTAGACCGGGACAGGGGACTCCTCTACGAGCAGTACTTC
TRBD1,TRBJ1-2,TRBV9,few,CASDRGRGYGYTF,TGTGCCAGCGACAGGGGGCGCGGCTATGGCTACACCTTC
TRBD2,TRBJ2-3,TRBV12-3/TRBV12-4,.,CASILAGNTDTQYF,TGTGCCAGCATCCTAGCGGGAAACACAGATACGCAGTATTTT
.,TRBJ1-1,TRBV4-1,.,CASSPVDGSNTEAFF,TGCGCCAGCAGCCCTGTCGACGGATCCAACACTGAAGCTTTCTTT
.,TRBJ2-2,TRBV11-3,few,CASSLDRSTGELFF,TGTGCCAGCAGCTTAGACCGGTCCACCGGGGAGCTGTTTTTT
.,TRBJ2-3,TRBV25-1,.,CASSSGTIISHTDTQYF,TGTGCCAGCAGCTCCGGGACAATTATCTCTCACACAGATACGCAGTATTTT
.,TRBJ1-2,TRBV6-6,.,CASLALGASIYGYTF,TGTGCCAGCCTGGCCTTAGGTGCTTCCATCTATGGCTACACCTTC
.,TRBJ1-5,TRBV27,few,CASSLTAQGGGYSNQPQHF,TGTGCCAGCAGTTTGACGGCCCAGGGCGGAGGGTATAGCAATCAGCCCCAGCATTTT
.,TRBJ2-3,TRBV19,.,CASSILRSHTDTQYF,TGTGCCAGTAGTATATTGCGGAGCCATACAGATACGCAGTATTTT
TRBD1,TRBJ1-2,TRBV7-6,.,CASSLTSGQGARDGYTF,TGTGCCAGCAGCTTAACCTCAGGACAGGGGGCGCGGGATGGCTACACCTTC